One and the same sample provided the 5 T cell receptor beta chains below, sequenced in a study of molecular identifiers for immune sequencing clone quantification (dated by TCRdb to the late 2010s). To prepare the library, PCR was applied. The run used an Illumina HiSeq 4000. TCRdb cleaned the public reads at Q25 with fastp, built clones with MiXCR and kept in-frame beta chains. Entries are consolidated by CDR3 protein sequence, retaining the most common genes and DNA. For this sample there are around 480,000 distinct CDR3 sequences; 20% to 25% appear just once. The top ten clonotypes cover approximately 0.84% of the sample. Sequences were obtained from naive CD8+ T cells from blood, with Jurkat cell RNA spiked in. The cell subset or site label on this specimen signifies: FACS-sorted CD8+CD4-CCR7+CD45RA+ naive T cells. Source of these receptors: a human donor in good health. Some libraries in this study had Jurkat cell RNA spiked in.

This clonotype was seen more than once but under ten times. The chain recombines TRBV30 with TRBJ2-7; tentatively, D is TRBD1 (6 bases). The V and J ends lost 2 bases and 3 bases respectively, with 11 bases between them. Germline V gene sequence: CDR1 GTSNPN, CDR2 SVGIG (reference sequence). There are 13 residues in the CDR3. The CDR3 DNA follows: TGTGCCTGGAGTTACAGGGAGCGCTACGAGCAGTACTTC. Its translation: CAWSYRERYEQYF.

The V call is TRBV11-2, the J call TRBJ2-5; 7 nucleotides line up with TRBD1. Germline V gene data show CDR1 as SGHAT and CDR2 as FQNNGV. This CDR3 has 15 amino acids. V lost 1 base, J lost 2 bases, and 4 bases stayed unmatched. The CDR3 sequence is CASSLAGTEQETQYF. CDR3 DNA: TGTGCCAGCAGCTTAGCCGGGACAGAACAAGAGACCCAGTACTTC.

This clonotype was seen repeatedly, ten times or more. The J gene is TRBJ2-6, the V gene TRBV6-5; D is ambiguous. Germline CDR1 is MNHEY and CDR2 is SVGAGI. The CDR3 covers 15 residues. The V and J ends lost 5 bases and 1 base respectively, with 9 bases between them. CDR3 amino acids: CASSQQGSGANVLTF. CDR3 DNA sequence: TGTGCCAGCAGTCAGCAAGGGTCTGGGGCCAACGTCCTGACTTTC.

At least ten counts were recorded for this clonotype. The chain links TRBV7-9 to TRBJ2-3; possibly TRBD2 for D (7 bases). This CDR3 spans 22 amino acids. Trimming took 1 base from V and 8 from J, leaving 37 bases between them. The V gene's germline CDR1 is SEHNR and CDR2 FQNEAQ (reference sequence). CDR3 sequence (DNA): TGTGCCAGCAGCTTAGTTCTAGCTCCGGGGGGCCAAAACCAAGTAGCACAGCCTACGCAGTATTTT. Translation gives CASSLVLAPGGQNQVAQPTQYF.

The sample holds a few counts of this clonotype. The V and J genes are TRBV28 and TRBJ1-3; no firm D call. The germline gives CDR1 MDHEN, CDR2 SYDVKM. The length of the CDR3 is 14 residues. Trimming stripped 6 bases from V and 4 bases from J, with 13 bases between. This CDR3 is CASSLTDLGNTIYF. CDR3 nucleotides: TGTGCCAGCAGCCTCACAGACCTCGGAAACACCATATATTTT. Drawing the rest from reference TRBV28 and TRBJ1-3, the complete variable domain is DVKVTQSSRYLVKRTGEKVFLECVQDMDHENMFWYRQDPGLGLRLIYFSYDVKMKEKGDIPEGYSVSREKKERFSLILESASTNQTSMYLCASSLTDLGNTIYFGEGSWLTVV.